The clone carrying this TCR beta chain showed up many times. Its specificity is not known. The data derive from a study of breast tumors, draining lymph nodes, adjacent tissues. Broader study findings: Data fit most tumor T cells coming from lymph node, expanding in tumor. Compared with lymph nodes, tumors were less diverse; compared with nontumor tissue, more. Tumor and nontumor repertoires were significantly more similar in luminal-like than in basal-like breast cancer. Tumor T cell lymph node origin was a supported hypothesis, not proven.

TCRdb reanalysed the multiplex PCR reads using MiXCR and keeps one entry per CDR3 protein. The sample lists fewer than 150,000 distinct CDR3 sequences; around 20% were seen once. Axillary draining lymph nodes of breast cancer patients supplied the node samples. Germline V CDR1 and CDR2: LNHNV, YYDKDF (reference sequence). V lost 1 base to trimming and J lost 4 bases; unmatched junction nucleotides: 3. The length of the CDR3 is 14 residues. The rearrangement joins TRBV15 to TRBJ2-5, with TRBD1 matching 7 bases. This clonotype was sampled from a female donor with breast cancer. Some clones in this sample may be carry-over from other donors' samples. The sample comprised axillary lymph node tissue. The CDR3 sequence is CATSRVTGVETQYF. In DNA form, the CDR3 reads TGTGCCACCAGCAGAGTCACAGGGGTAGAGACCCAGTACTTC. Combining the CDR3 with reference TRBV15 and TRBJ2-5 gives the whole variable domain DAMVIQNPRYQVTQFGKPVTLSCSQTLNHNVMYWYQQKSSQAPKLLFHYYDKDFNNEADTPDNFQSRRPNTSFCFLDIRSPGLGDTAMYLCATSRVTGVETQYFGPGTRLLVL.